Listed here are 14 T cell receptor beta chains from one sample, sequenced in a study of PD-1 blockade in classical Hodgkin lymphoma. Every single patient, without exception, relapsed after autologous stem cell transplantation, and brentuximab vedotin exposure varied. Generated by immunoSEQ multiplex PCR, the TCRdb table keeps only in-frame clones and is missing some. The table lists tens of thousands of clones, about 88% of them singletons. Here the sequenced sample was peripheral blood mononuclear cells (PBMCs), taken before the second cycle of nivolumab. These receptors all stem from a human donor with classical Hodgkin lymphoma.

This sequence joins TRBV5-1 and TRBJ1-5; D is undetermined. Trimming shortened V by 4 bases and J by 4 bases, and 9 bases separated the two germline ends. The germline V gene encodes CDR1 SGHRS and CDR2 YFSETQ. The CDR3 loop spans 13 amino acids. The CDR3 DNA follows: TGCGCCAGCAGCGAAGAGGGAAATCAGCCCCAGCATTTT. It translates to CASSEEGNQPQHF.

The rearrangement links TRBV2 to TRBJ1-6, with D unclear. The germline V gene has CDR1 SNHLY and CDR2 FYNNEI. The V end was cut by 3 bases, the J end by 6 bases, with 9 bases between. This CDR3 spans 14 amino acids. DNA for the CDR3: TGTGCCAGCAGTGAGTATTCGGCTAATTCACCCCTCCACTTT. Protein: CASSEYSANSPLHF.

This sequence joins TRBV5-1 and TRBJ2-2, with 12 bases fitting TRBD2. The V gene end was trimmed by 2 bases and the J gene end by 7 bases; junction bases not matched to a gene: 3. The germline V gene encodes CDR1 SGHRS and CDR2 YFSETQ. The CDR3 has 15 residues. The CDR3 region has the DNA TGCGCCAGCAGCTTTCTAGCGGGGGGGCGCGGGGAGCTGTTTTTT. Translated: CASSFLAGGRGELFF.

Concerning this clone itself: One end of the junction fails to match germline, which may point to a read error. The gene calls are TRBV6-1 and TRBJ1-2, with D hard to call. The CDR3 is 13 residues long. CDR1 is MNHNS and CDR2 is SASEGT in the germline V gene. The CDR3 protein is CASSAASFYGYTF. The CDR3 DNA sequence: TGTGCCAGTAGTGCGGCGAGCTTCTATGGCTACACCTTC.

The CDR3 is CASSVHGFSGTPEKGQYF. DNA of the CDR3: TGTGCCAGCAGTGTCCACGGTTTTTCCGGGACCCCAGAGAAGGGCCAGTACTTC. The rearrangement uses TRBV6-1 and TRBJ2-5; D may be TRBD1 or TRBD2 (5 bases each). The CDR3 runs to 18 residues. CDR1 MNHNS and CDR2 SASEGT come from the germline V gene. The V gene lost 4 bases and the J gene lost 10 bases, with 31 bases spanning the gap.

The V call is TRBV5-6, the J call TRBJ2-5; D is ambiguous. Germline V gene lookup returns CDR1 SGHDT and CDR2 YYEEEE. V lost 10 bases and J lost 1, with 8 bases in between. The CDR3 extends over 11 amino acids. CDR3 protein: CAEGIQETQYF. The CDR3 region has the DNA TGTGCCGAAGGGATCCAAGAGACCCAGTACTTC.

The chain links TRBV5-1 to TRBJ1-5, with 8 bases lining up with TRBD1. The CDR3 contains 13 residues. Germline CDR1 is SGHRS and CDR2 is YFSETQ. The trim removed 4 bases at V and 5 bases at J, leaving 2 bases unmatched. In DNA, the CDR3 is TGCGCCAGCAGCCCGACAGGGGATCAGCCCCAGCATTTT. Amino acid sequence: CASSPTGDQPQHF.

The CDR3 DNA follows: TGTGCCAGCAGTGGGGGAGGCGGGCCCGCGGGGGCCACAGATACGCAGTATTTT. It translates to CASSGGGGPAGATDTQYF. The chain couples TRBV6-4 to TRBJ2-3; tentatively, D is TRBD2 (7 bases). V dropped 4 bases and J dropped 2 bases, with 22 bases sitting between them. There are 18 residues in the CDR3. Looked up from germline, CDR1 is MRHNA and CDR2 is SNTAGT.

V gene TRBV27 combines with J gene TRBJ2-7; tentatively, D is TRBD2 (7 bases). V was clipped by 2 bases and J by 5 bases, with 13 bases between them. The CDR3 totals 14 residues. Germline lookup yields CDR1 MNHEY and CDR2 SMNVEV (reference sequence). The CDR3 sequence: CASSLVRGGNEQYF. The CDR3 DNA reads TGTGCCAGCAGTTTAGTCAGGGGAGGGAACGAGCAGTACTTC.

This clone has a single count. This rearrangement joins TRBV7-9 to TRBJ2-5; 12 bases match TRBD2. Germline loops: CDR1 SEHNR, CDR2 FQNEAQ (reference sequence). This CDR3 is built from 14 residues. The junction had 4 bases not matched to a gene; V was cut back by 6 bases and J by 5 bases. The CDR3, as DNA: TGTGCCAGCAGACTAGCGGGGGGCATGGAGACCCAGTACTTC. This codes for CASRLAGGMETQYF.

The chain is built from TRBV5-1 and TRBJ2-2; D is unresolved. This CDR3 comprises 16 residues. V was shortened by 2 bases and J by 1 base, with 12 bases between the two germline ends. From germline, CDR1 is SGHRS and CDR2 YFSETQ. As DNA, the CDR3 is TGCGCCAGCAGCTTTTTGGTCTTGGGGAACACCGGGGAGCTGTTTTTT. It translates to CASSFLVLGNTGELFF.

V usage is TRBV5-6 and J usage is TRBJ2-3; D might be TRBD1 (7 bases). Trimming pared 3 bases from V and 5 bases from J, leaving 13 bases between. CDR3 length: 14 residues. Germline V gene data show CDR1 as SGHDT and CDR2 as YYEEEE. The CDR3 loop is CASSSGTAGDTQYF. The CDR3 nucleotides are TGTGCCAGCAGCTCCGGGACAGCGGGAGATACGCAGTATTTT.

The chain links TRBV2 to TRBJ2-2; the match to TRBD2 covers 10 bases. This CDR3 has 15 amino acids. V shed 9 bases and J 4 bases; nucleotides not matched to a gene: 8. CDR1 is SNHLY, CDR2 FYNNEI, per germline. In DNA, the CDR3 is TGTGCCAGAGGTCTAGCGGGGGAACCCACCGGGGAGCTGTTTTTT. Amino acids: CARGLAGEPTGELFF.

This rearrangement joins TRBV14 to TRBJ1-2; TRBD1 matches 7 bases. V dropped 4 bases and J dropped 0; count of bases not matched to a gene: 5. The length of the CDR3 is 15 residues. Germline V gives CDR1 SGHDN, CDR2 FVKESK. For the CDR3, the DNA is TGTGCCAGCAGCCGATCGACAGGGACTAACTATGGCTACACCTTC. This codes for CASSRSTGTNYGYTF.